This TCR beta chain was found in a study of blood T cell repertoires in COVID-19. In the study overall: Spain, Italy and the United States supplied samples that represented acute and convalescent COVID-19. T cells, B-cell-depleted T cells, or PBMCs provided the cDNA or gDNA that served as material.

Donors were grouped by their self-reported clinical history. In the 2 weeks before study entry, exposed participants met a COVID-19 case, which was PCR-confirmed or clinician-diagnosed. Generated by immunoSEQ multiplex PCR, the TCRdb table keeps only in-frame clones and is missing some. The profile shows under 200,000 clones, over 80% of them singletons. Trimming removed 7 bases from V and 2 bases from J, with 12 bases in between. The CDR3 is made up of 15 amino acids. CDR1 and CDR2 (germline): MNHEY, SVGAGI. This rearrangement joins TRBV6-5 to TRBJ1-6, with D maybe TRBD1 (6 bases). The sequence came from a woman aged 25 to 39 who had been exposed to COVID-19. The source material was PBMCs or T cells enriched from blood (not recorded which). CDR3 coding DNA: TGTGCCAGCACGGCAGGGGTTACCTATAATTCACCCCTCCACTTT. Translation: CASTAGVTYNSPLHF.